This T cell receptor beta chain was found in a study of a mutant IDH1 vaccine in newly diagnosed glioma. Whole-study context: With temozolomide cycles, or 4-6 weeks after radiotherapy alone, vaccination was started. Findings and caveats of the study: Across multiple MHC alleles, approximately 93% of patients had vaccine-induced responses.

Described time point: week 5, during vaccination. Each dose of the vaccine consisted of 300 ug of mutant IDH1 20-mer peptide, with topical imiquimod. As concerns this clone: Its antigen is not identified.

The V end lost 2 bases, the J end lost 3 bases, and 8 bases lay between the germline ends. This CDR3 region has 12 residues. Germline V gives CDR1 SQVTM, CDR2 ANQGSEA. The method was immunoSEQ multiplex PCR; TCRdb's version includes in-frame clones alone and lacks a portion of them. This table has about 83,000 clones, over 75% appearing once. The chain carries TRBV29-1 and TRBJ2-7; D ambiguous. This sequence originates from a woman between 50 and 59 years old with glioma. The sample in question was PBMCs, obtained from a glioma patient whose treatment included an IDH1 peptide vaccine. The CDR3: CSVESQFYEQYF. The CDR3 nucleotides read TGCAGCGTTGAAAGTCAATTCTACGAGCAGTACTTC.